These 25 T cell receptor beta chains came from one sample sequenced in a study of T cells in women clearing cervical HPV infection. Assay: immunoSEQ multiplex PCR; the TCRdb copy retains only in-frame clones and omits some. This repertoire comprises approximately 18,000 clones; its ten largest clones make up about 3.3%. The material sequenced was blood buffy coat. Receptors were obtained from a woman between 18 and 69 years old with a cervical HPV16 infection that either progressed to CIN3+ or cleared (not recorded which).

Remarks on this clone: The DNA ends 3 residues before the CDR3 does, and the rest of the CDR3 is filled in from the germline J gene. The chain has TRBV20-1 and TRBJ1-6; D gene ambiguous. The CDR3 has 14 amino acids. The germline gives CDR1 DFQATT, CDR2 SNEGSKA (reference sequence). V lost 1 base and J lost 6, with 10 bases in between. CDR3 amino acids: CSARVPGFNSPLHF. CDR3 DNA (partial): TGCAGTGCTAGAGTCCCAGGTTTTAATTCACCC.

Note on this clone: Read coverage stops 3 residues before the CDR3 terminus; the germline J gene supplies the remainder. The gene calls are TRBV5-4 and TRBJ2-5; the D is unclear. The CDR3 spans 15 residues. CDR1 is SGHNT, CDR2 YYREEE, per germline (reference sequence). V dropped 0 bases and J dropped 1 base, with 10 bases sitting between them. CDR3 in amino acids: CASSLAARSQETQYF. Partial CDR3 DNA: TGTGCCAGCAGCTTGGCCGCCAGGTCCCAAGAGACC. Variable domain in full (rest from reference TRBV5-4 and TRBJ2-5): ETGVTQSPTHLIKTRGQQVTLRCSSQSGHNTVSWYQQALGQGPQFIFQYYREEENGRGNFPPRFSGLQFPNYSSELNVNALELDDSALYLCASSLAARSQETQYFGPGTRLLVL.

On this clone: Read coverage stops 3 residues before the CDR3 terminus; the germline J gene supplies the remainder. The V call is TRBV2, the J call TRBJ2-1; 11 nucleotides line up with TRBD2. Germline V gives CDR1 SNHLY, CDR2 FYNNEI. This CDR3 comprises 15 residues. The V and J ends lost 6 bases and 6 bases, in that order; junction bases with no gene match: 7. CDR3 sequence reads: CASRDSGGVGNEQFF. The covered CDR3 bases are TGTGCCAGCAGGGATAGCGGGGGGGTGGGCAATGAG.

As for this clone: The sequence runs out 3 residues before the end of the CDR3; the remainder is reconstructed from the germline J gene. This chain uses TRBV18 with TRBJ1-2; no reliable D call. CDR1 is KGHSH, CDR2 LQKENI, per germline. CDR3 size: 16 residues. V lost 2 bases to trimming and J lost 2 bases, with 15 bases between them. The sequenced part of the CDR3 DNA is TGTGCCAGCTCACCAGGTGGAGCCGGGGAGAACTATGGC. Translation: CASSPGGAGENYG. The complete CDR3 sequence is CASSPGGAGENYGYTF.

For this clone: Coverage ceases 3 residues before the CDR3 finishes, and the germline J gene fills in the end. The chain links TRBV10-3 to TRBJ1-4, with TRBD1 matching 9 bases. V lost 6 bases and J lost 6; bases outside the gene matches: 11. CDR3 length: 16 amino acids. In germline, CDR1 is ENHRY, CDR2 SYGVKD. The CDR3 loop is CAIRSGGQGLDEKLFF. CDR3 bases read: TGTGCCATCAGATCCGGTGGACAGGGGTTGGATGAAAAA.

Details on this clone: Sequencing ends 3 residues short of the CDR3 end; the germline J gene provides the rest. The chain is built from TRBV7-9 and TRBJ1-2, with 7 positions matching TRBD1. There are 14 residues in the CDR3. Germline values: CDR1 SEHNR, CDR2 FQNEAQ (reference sequence). The V segment lost 1 base and the J segment 6 bases; nucleotides outside the gene matches: 5. The CDR3 bases that were read are TGTGCCAGCAGCTTAGAGACAGGGCCGGATGGC. This translates into CASSLETGPDG. The whole CDR3 sequence reads CASSLETGPDGYTF.

To note about this clone: The sequence runs out 3 residues before the end of the CDR3; the remainder is reconstructed from the germline J gene. The chain is built from TRBV20-1 and TRBJ2-7; D may be TRBD1 (6 bases). Per the germline V gene, CDR1 is DFQATT and CDR2 is SNEGSKA (reference sequence). The CDR3 runs to 12 residues. Trimming cost V 7 bases and J 4 bases, with 14 bases left between them. The sequenced part of the CDR3 DNA is TGCAGTGTGCCGCAGGGGCCATACGAG. Protein product: CSVPQGPYE. The whole CDR3 sequence is CSVPQGPYEQYF.

On this clone itself: The read halts 3 residues ahead of the CDR3 end, with the missing end drawn from the germline J gene. The V and J genes are TRBV5-1 and TRBJ1-2; TRBD1 matches at 9 bases. The CDR3 covers 16 residues. Looked up from germline, CDR1 is SGHRS and CDR2 is YFSETQ. J was trimmed by 7 bases and V by 5 bases; bases with no gene match: 15. The DNA read from the CDR3 is TGCGCCAGCAGAGAGAGAGAGGGACAGGGAGTCGCTGGC. Translated, it gives CASREREGQGVAG. The whole CDR3 protein is CASREREGQGVAGYTF. Full variable domain (rest looked up from reference TRBV5-1 and TRBJ1-2): KAGVTQTPRYLIKTRGQQVTLSCSPISGHRSVSWYQQTPGQGLQFLFEYFSETQRNKGNFPGRFSGRQFSNSRSEMNVSTLELGDSALYLCASREREGQGVAGYTFGSGTRLTVV.

Worth noting for this clone: The read falls 3 residues short of the CDR3 end, and the missing part is taken from the germline J gene. The rearrangement uses TRBV12-5 and TRBJ2-7; D perhaps matches TRBD2 (6 bases). CDR3 length equals 16 residues. Germline V CDR1 and CDR2: LGHNT, FRNRAP. Deletions cut 0 bases from V and 0 bases from J, with 12 bases between. The chain's CDR3 is CASGLVPGLGSYEQYF. The part of the CDR3 DNA that was read is TGTGCTAGTGGTTTGGTACCGGGACTGGGCTCCTACGAG.

Details on this clone: Read sequence stops 3 residues before the CDR3 end, and the germline J gene provides the missing end. The chain has TRBV20-1 and TRBJ1-1, with D unclear. CDR3 length: 13 amino acids. Per the germline V gene, CDR1 is DFQATT and CDR2 is SNEGSKA (reference sequence). V was clipped by 6 bases and J by 1 base, with 12 bases between them. This CDR3 reads CSASAGRNTEAFF. The sequenced part of the CDR3 DNA is TGCAGTGCGTCGGCGGGCAGGAACACTGAA.

Points on this clone: The read halts 3 residues ahead of the CDR3 end, with the missing end drawn from the germline J gene. The V call is TRBV20-1, the J call TRBJ2-1; 8 bases line up with TRBD1. Looked up from germline, CDR1 is DFQATT and CDR2 is SNEGSKA (reference sequence). This CDR3 comprises 14 residues. V was clipped by 5 bases and J by 2 bases; unmatched bases: 5. Partial CDR3 DNA: TGCAGTGCTGGGGGGACAGGAACCTACAATGAG. Its translation: CSAGGTGTYNE. The whole CDR3 reads CSAGGTGTYNEQFF.

Comment on this clone: The sequence runs out 3 residues before the end of the CDR3; the remainder is reconstructed from the germline J gene. The V call is TRBV18, the J call TRBJ1-4; possibly TRBD1 for D (6 bases). V dropped 3 bases and J dropped 4 bases, with 12 bases sitting between them. Germline lookup yields CDR1 KGHSH and CDR2 LQKENI. The CDR3 sequence is 15 residues long. CDR3 DNA (partial): TGTGCCAGCTCACCTTCTTTACAGGGTAATGAAAAA. Its translation is CASSPSLQGNEK. The whole CDR3 protein is CASSPSLQGNEKLFF.

Turning to this clone: The read stops 3 residues short of the end of the CDR3; the missing end is completed from the germline J gene. The chain couples TRBV13 to TRBJ1-5; maybe TRBD1 (5 bases). V lost 2 bases and J lost 5, with 7 bases in between. CDR1 PRHDT and CDR2 FYEKMQ come from the germline V gene (reference sequence). This CDR3 is built from 13 residues. The chain's CDR3 is CASSLKGYQPQHF. CDR3 bases read: TGTGCCAGCAGCTTAAAGGGGTATCAGCCC.

The CDR3 sequence is CASSLQANTEAFF. CDR3 DNA, as far as it was read: TGTGCCAGCAGCTTACAGGCTAACACTGAA. The chain carries TRBV5-5 and TRBJ1-1; tentatively, D is TRBD1 (5 bases). The read stops 3 residues short of the end of the CDR3; the missing end is completed from the germline J gene. The CDR3 covers 13 residues. V lost 2 bases to trimming and J lost 2 bases, with 7 bases between them. Germline loops: CDR1 SGHKS, CDR2 YYEKEE (reference sequence).

As to this clone: The read is 3 residues too short to cover the CDR3 end, so that end is filled in from the germline J gene. The V and J genes are TRBV5-1 and TRBJ1-4; TRBD1 matches at 7 bases. V was pared by 5 bases and J by 5 bases, with 9 bases of the junction left unmatched. The CDR3 loop spans 15 amino acids. Looked up from germline, CDR1 is SGHRS and CDR2 is YFSETQ. The part of the CDR3 DNA that was read is TGCGCCAGCAGATACCGGACAGGCTTGAATGAAAAA. This codes for CASRYRTGLNEK. The full CDR3 sequence reads CASRYRTGLNEKLFF.

Turning to this clone: With the read ending 3 residues before the CDR3 end, the germline J gene is used to fill in that end. This chain joins TRBV29-1 and TRBJ2-3, with 7 bases identical to TRBD1. V gave up 6 bases and J gave up 2 bases; unmatched junction bases: 14. The germline gives CDR1 SQVTM, CDR2 ANQGSEA. The CDR3 contains 16 residues. CDR3 DNA, as far as it was read: TGCAGCGTGGACCTTACCGGGACAGCTTACACAGATACG. The encoded protein is CSVDLTGTAYTDT. The CDR3 reads in full as CSVDLTGTAYTDTQYF.

With regard to this clone: The sequenced fragment ends 3 residues before the CDR3 boundary, so the rest is inferred from the germline J gene. The J gene is TRBJ2-7, the V gene TRBV2; TRBD1 agrees at 8 bases. V dropped 0 bases and J dropped 3; count of bases not matched to a gene: 4. The CDR3 spans 15 residues. CDR1 SNHLY and CDR2 FYNNEI come from the germline V gene. The part of the CDR3 DNA that was read is TGTGCCAGCAGTGAAGCGCAGGGGGCGGGCTACGAG. It translates to CASSEAQGAGYE. The full CDR3 sequence reads CASSEAQGAGYEQYF.

CDR3 bases read: TGTGCCAGTAGTACCGGGCCCGGGACAGGCAACACC. Amino acids: CASSTGPGTGNT. The whole CDR3 sequence is CASSTGPGTGNTIYF. The chain combines TRBV19 with TRBJ1-3; 8 nucleotides agree with TRBD1. The read ends 3 residues shy of where the CDR3 ends; the end is completed using the germline J gene. This CDR3 is built from 15 residues. Trimming took 4 bases from V and 7 from J; bases not matched to a gene: 9. Germline V gene sequence: CDR1 LNHDA, CDR2 SQIVND (reference sequence).

About this clone itself: The read terminates 3 residues ahead of where the CDR3 ends, so the germline J gene completes it. The gene calls are TRBV12-3 or TRBV12-4 and TRBJ1-2; 10 bases are a match to TRBD1. The CDR3 sequence is 15 residues long. J was trimmed by 4 bases and V by 5 bases; bases with no gene match: 7. The CDR3 protein is CASSASDRGVYGYTF. Partial CDR3 DNA: TGTGCCAGCAGTGCCTCGGACAGGGGGGTCTATGGC.

This CDR3 reads CAWSGGGAESEQFF. The part of the CDR3 DNA that was read is TGTGCCTGGAGTGGCGGGGGGGCCGAGAGTGAG. The rearrangement uses TRBV30 and TRBJ2-1; 9 bases are shared with TRBD2. Read data end 3 residues before the CDR3 end; the end is taken from the germline J gene. V shed 1 base and J 9 bases; nucleotides not matched to a gene: 7. In germline, CDR1 is GTSNPN, CDR2 SVGIG (reference sequence). The CDR3 contains 14 residues. Variable domain in full (rest from reference TRBV30 and TRBJ2-1): SQTIHQWPATLVQPVGSPLSLECTVEGTSNPNLYWYRQAAGRGLQLLFYSVGIGQISSEVPQNLSASRPQDRQFILSSKKLLLSDSGFYLCAWSGGGAESEQFFGPGTRLTVL.

On this clone itself: The sequence runs out 3 residues before the end of the CDR3; the remainder is reconstructed from the germline J gene. The rearrangement links TRBV7-9 to TRBJ1-1; possibly TRBD1 for D (5 bases). V was cut by 5 bases and J by 0 bases, with 10 bases left in between. Germline CDR1 SEHNR, CDR2 FQNEAQ (reference sequence). The CDR3 consists of 14 residues. This chain's CDR3 is CASSTPGLNTEAFF. CDR3 bases read: TGTGCCAGCAGCACCCCAGGGCTGAACACTGAA.

A note on this clone: The read is 3 residues too short to cover the CDR3 end, so that end is filled in from the germline J gene. The chain uses TRBV7-2 and TRBJ1-1; TRBD1 is a possible D gene (5 bases). Germline assignment: CDR1 SGHTA and CDR2 FQGNSA. The CDR3 has 15 residues. V lost 1 base to trimming and J lost 0 bases, with 9 bases between them. The CDR3 reads CASSLGAGMNTEAFF. The covered CDR3 bases are TGTGCCAGCAGCTTAGGGGCAGGGATGAACACTGAA.

As regards this clone: The read finishes 3 residues shy of the CDR3 end, and the germline J gene is used to complete it. This chain joins TRBV7-2 and TRBJ1-2; D is undetermined. The CDR3 covers 15 residues. Germline V lookup: CDR1 SGHTA, CDR2 FQGNSA. Trimming left V 5 bases short and J 2 bases short, with 15 bases between. The CDR3 loop reads CASSTPGGVNYGYTF. CDR3 DNA, as far as it was read: TGTGCCAGCAGCACCCCGGGCGGGGTAAACTATGGC. Complete variable domain (other parts from reference TRBV7-2 and TRBJ1-2): GAGVSQSPSNKVTEKGKDVELRCDPISGHTALYWYRQSLGQGLEFLIYFQGNSAPDKSGLPSDRFSAERTGGSVSTLTIQRTQQEDSAVYLCASSTPGGVNYGYTFGSGTRLTVV.

Comment on this clone: The read terminates 3 residues ahead of where the CDR3 ends, so the germline J gene completes it. The chain joins TRBV20-1 to TRBJ2-7; D is perhaps TRBD2 (6 bases). The germline CDR1 and CDR2 sequences are DFQATT and SNEGSKA (reference sequence). This CDR3 comprises 14 residues. The ends were cut back, 3 bases at V and 6 bases at J, with 18 bases in the middle. The CDR3 loop is CSASLGQGGGEQYF. The DNA read from the CDR3 is TGCAGTGCTAGTTTGGGGCAGGGAGGCGGCGAG.

Note on this clone: The CDR3 end is not reached by the read, which stops 3 residues before it; the germline J gene fills it in. The chain joins TRBV18 to TRBJ2-5; D is unresolved. CDR1 KGHSH and CDR2 LQKENI come from the germline V gene. The V gene lost 2 bases and the J gene lost 1 base, with 8 bases spanning the gap. The CDR3 has 14 residues. The CDR3 reads CASSPYTAQETQYF. CDR3 DNA (partial): TGTGCCAGCTCACCATATACAGCCCAAGAGACC.